This passage covers 9 T cell receptor beta chains from one sample sequenced in a study of T cells in Graves' hyperthyroidism and ophthalmopathy. RNA transcripts yielded amplified TCR beta CDR3 regions. In the first-round RT-PCR of the TCR CDR3, the HTBI primer set was used. TCRdb re-analysed the multiplex PCR reads in MiXCR, keeping a single row per CDR3 protein. In the table there are more than 350,000 distinct CDR3 sequences, approximately 18% of which are singletons. The material sequenced was blood. All receptors derive from a woman aged 25 to 39 with Graves' hyperthyroidism that later progressed to Graves' ophthalmopathy.

This clonotype was picked up many times. This chain uses TRBV28 with TRBJ2-5; no clear D gene. Germline lookup yields CDR1 MDHEN and CDR2 SYDVKM. Trimming pared 6 bases from V and 0 bases from J, leaving 5 bases between. The CDR3 consists of 12 residues. The CDR3 DNA follows: TGTGCCAGCAGAAAGAACCAAGAGACCCAGTACTTC. This encodes CASRKNQETQYF.

This clonotype was observed once. The rearrangement joins TRBV27 to TRBJ1-4; D ambiguous. Trimming removed 5 bases at V and 4 bases at J, with 11 bases between. The CDR3 is 14 amino acids. Germline V lookup: CDR1 MNHEY, CDR2 SMNVEV (reference sequence). The CDR3 DNA reads TGTGCCAGCAGTCACGTGTGGCGTAATGAAAAACTGTTTTTT. Translated, it gives CASSHVWRNEKLFF.

This chain joins TRBV6-1 and TRBJ2-4; a possible D gene is TRBD2 (6 bases). Trimming took off 1 base at V and 2 bases at J, with 27 bases between the two ends. CDR3 length equals 21 residues. The germline CDR1 and CDR2 sequences are MNHNS and SASEGT. In nucleotides, the CDR3 is TGTGCCAGCAGTGAAGAACTAGGAATAATCGTGGGGGGTTGGACCAAAAACATTCAGTACTTC. Translating it yields CASSEELGIIVGGWTKNIQYF.

With regard to this clonotype: At one of its ends the junction is not consistent with the germline gene, which may arise from a read error. J is TRBJ2-5 and V is TRBV27; 7 bases match TRBD2. Germline V CDR1 and CDR2: MNHEY, SMNVEV (reference sequence). This CDR3 is 16 amino acids long. In nucleotides, the CDR3 is TGTGCCGGCAGTTCAAGAAGCGGGAAGGGTCGGGAGACCCAGTACTTC. Its translation: CAGSSRSGKGRETQYF.

At least ten counts were recorded for this clonotype. In DNA form, the CDR3 reads TGTGCCAGCAGCTTAAGCTTAGAAGGGGGAGAGACCCAGTACTTC. This gives the protein CASSLSLEGGETQYF. The chain combines TRBV11-2 with TRBJ2-5; D may be TRBD1 (6 bases). V lost 2 bases and J 4 bases, leaving 14 bases between the germline ends. This CDR3 spans 15 amino acids. CDR1 is SGHAT, CDR2 FQNNGV, per germline.

The sample holds many counts of this clonotype. The genes are TRBV20-1 and TRBJ1-1; the D gene is possibly TRBD1 (5 bases). The CDR3 spans 15 residues. From germline, CDR1 is DFQATT and CDR2 SNEGSKA (reference sequence). V lost 0 bases, J lost 3 bases, and 14 bases lay in between. CDR3 protein: CSARDGRQRHTEAFF. The DNA for the CDR3 is TGCAGTGCTAGAGATGGAAGACAGCGCCACACTGAAGCTTTCTTT.

The gene calls are TRBV6-1 and TRBJ1-4; D unresolved. Between the trimmed V and J ends, which lost 7 bases and 5 bases, there was a span of 11 bases. CDR1 is MNHNS, CDR2 SASEGT, per germline. This CDR3 contains 13 residues. The CDR3, as DNA: TGTGCCAGCACCTTCGGATTAAATGAAAAACTGTTTTTT. This sequence encodes CASTFGLNEKLFF.

The rearrangement links TRBV4-1 to TRBJ2-1; TRBD2 matches 8 bases. V was pared by 1 base and J by 2 bases, with 7 bases of the junction left unmatched. The CDR3 is made up of 17 amino acids. From germline, CDR1 is MGHRA and CDR2 YSYEKL. This CDR3 is CASSQAKLAETYNEQFF. CDR3 coding DNA: TGCGCCAGCAGCCAAGCCAAACTAGCGGAGACCTACAATGAGCAGTTCTTC.

The gene calls are TRBV4-1 and TRBJ2-1; a weak D match, TRBD1 (6 bases). CDR1 MGHRA and CDR2 YSYEKL come from the germline V gene. The CDR3 sequence is 13 residues long. Trimming pared 1 base from V and 10 bases from J, leaving 11 bases between. DNA of the CDR3: TGCGCCAGCAGCCAAGCAGGGGTGGTGGAGCAGTTCTTC. Translated, it gives CASSQAGVVEQFF.